The rows below give T cell receptor beta chains drawn from one sample of a study of monozygotic twins with inflammatory bowel disease. Each CDR3 protein gets one entry in TCRdb, which reprocessed the 5' RACE reads and gives no DNA. This sample's table reports fewer than 550,000 distinct CDR3 sequences. The sequenced material came from blood. Receptors originate from a human donor with ulcerative colitis or Crohn's disease, or a healthy co-twin of an affected twin (not recorded which). CDR3s include the opening cysteine and the closing phenylalanine or tryptophan.

V gene	J gene	CDR3 protein
TRBV7-8	TRBJ2-7	CASGQNSYEQYF
TRBV28	TRBJ1-1	CASSRGQGLEAFF
TRBV5-1	TRBJ1-5	CASSLGGKNQHQHF
TRBV7-9	TRBJ2-1	CASRDGLAEPYNEQFF
TRBV5-1	TRBJ2-1	CASSVEGPSYNEQFF
TRBV3-1	TRBJ1-6	CASSQSRESPLHF
TRBV20-1	TRBJ1-4	CSAMGPENEKLFF
TRBV5-1	TRBJ2-3	CASSLALASSTDTQYF
TRBV7-9	TRBJ1-2	CASSLEGSGYTF
TRBV14	TRBJ1-4	CASSLHRSISATNEKLFF
TRBV7-2	TRBJ2-1	CASSSQLASNEQFF
TRBV20-1	TRBJ2-1	CSASRDKHNEQFF
TRBV5-1	TRBJ2-7	CASSRSNSGSYEQYF
TRBV7-9	TRBJ1-4	CASSLEGGLNEKLFF
TRBV20-1	TRBJ1-5	CSARPSRNQPQHF
TRBV6-1	TRBJ2-5	CASSIQGIGQETQYF
TRBV7-9	TRBJ1-1	CASSIDANTEAFF
TRBV19	TRBJ1-5	CASNEPRGGYSNQPQHF
TRBV12-3/TRBV12-4	TRBJ1-6	CASSLTGHSPLHF
TRBV28	TRBJ2-1	CASSARGHEQFF